The 20 T cell receptor beta chains in this list originate from one sample, sequenced in a study of metastatic and nonmetastatic thyroid tumors. With MiXCR, TCRdb called clones anew from the PCR reads. Among tens of thousands of clones listed, less than 25% were seen once. Thyroid surgery was performed in patients who had received no treatment beforehand. The specimen was blood. The receptors shown here come from a female donor with papillary thyroid cancer or a benign thyroid nodule (not recorded which). Some clones in this sample may be carry-over from other donors' samples.

This clone was seen many times. The V call is TRBV9, the J call TRBJ2-3; 10 bases align to TRBD2. J lost 4 bases, V lost 1 base, and 6 bases had no gene match. Per germline, CDR1 SGDLS and CDR2 YYNGEE. This CDR3 contains 16 residues. CDR3 sequence reads: CASSVIAGGGPDTQYF. CDR3 nucleotides: TGTGCCAGCAGCGTAATAGCGGGAGGAGGACCAGATACGCAGTATTTT.

In the case of this clone: Sequence at one end of the junction differs from germline and may be a read error. The J gene is TRBJ2-2, the V gene TRBV19, with D possibly matching TRBD2 (5 bases). Germline lookup yields CDR1 LNHDA and CDR2 SQIVND (reference sequence). There are 15 residues in the CDR3. The CDR3, as DNA: TGTGCCAGTAGTATCGTCGATGCGATGACCGGGGAACTGTTTTTT. This codes for CASSIVDAMTGELFF.

The chain carries TRBV11-2 and TRBJ1-1; 7 positions match TRBD1. V shed 10 bases and J 5 bases; nucleotides not matched to a gene: 7. CDR1 SGHAT and CDR2 FQNNGV come from the germline V gene. The CDR3 is 12 amino acids. In DNA, the CDR3 is TGTGCCATTGAGGGGGCTTTGACTGAAGCTTTCTTT. Residues: CAIEGALTEAFF.

By share, this clone counts as medium-sized (0.01 to 0.1%). This chain connects TRBV27 to TRBJ2-3; D not certain. This CDR3 spans 12 amino acids. Per the germline V gene, CDR1 is MNHEY and CDR2 is SMNVEV (reference sequence). Trimming cost V 2 bases and J 5 bases, with 5 bases left between them. The DNA of the CDR3 is TGTGCCAGCAGTTTAAATCTAGATACGCAGTATTTT. Protein product: CASSLNLDTQYF.

This clone was seen ten or more times. The CDR3 DNA reads TGTGCCAGCAGCGTAGCGAACTATGGCTACACCTTC. Translated: CASSVANYGYTF. J is TRBJ1-2 and V is TRBV9; no firm D call. The V gene's germline CDR1 is SGDLS and CDR2 YYNGEE. There are 12 residues in the CDR3. Trimming cost V 0 bases and J 2 bases, with 2 bases left between them.

J is TRBJ2-1 and V is TRBV7-9, with a possible D match to TRBD2 (6 bases). CDR1 SEHNR and CDR2 FQNEAQ come from the germline V gene (reference sequence). The CDR3 contains 12 residues. V was shortened by 5 bases and J by 5 bases, with 7 bases between the two germline ends. CDR3 region: CASSRGDNEQFF. CDR3 nucleotides: TGTGCCAGCAGCCGCGGGGACAATGAGCAGTTCTTC. Based on the CDR3 plus reference TRBV7-9 and TRBJ2-1, the full variable domain is DTGVSQNPRHKITKRGQNVTFRCDPISEHNRLYWYRQTLGQGPEFLTYFQNEAQLEKSRLLSDRFSAERPKGSFSTLEIQRTEQGDSAMYLCASSRGDNEQFFGPGTRLTVL.

This clone is medium-sized in the sample. The chain has TRBV28 and TRBJ1-2; TRBD1 agrees at 7 bases. The CDR3 length is 11 residues. Germline values: CDR1 MDHEN, CDR2 SYDVKM. V shed 3 bases and J 12 bases; nucleotides not matched to a gene: 4. The CDR3 region is CASSFGTEDTF. The CDR3 coding sequence is TGTGCCAGCAGTTTTGGGACAGAAGACACCTTC.

The chain links TRBV5-1 to TRBJ2-7; TRBD2 is a possible D gene (5 bases). Trimming left V 4 bases short and J 7 bases short, with 21 bases between. The germline V gene has CDR1 SGHRS and CDR2 YFSETQ. The CDR3 contains 15 residues. CDR3 sequence reads: CASSLWTGNEGEQYF. The DNA for the CDR3 is TGCGCCAGCAGCCTCTGGACTGGGAACGAAGGAGAGCAGTACTTC.

This clone has more than one count but fewer than ten. V gene TRBV20-1 combines with J gene TRBJ1-1, with TRBD1 as a possible D gene (5 bases). The V end lost 5 bases, the J end lost 5 bases, and 18 bases lay between the germline ends. The germline V gene has CDR1 DFQATT and CDR2 SNEGSKA (reference sequence). The CDR3 contains 14 residues. CDR3 residues: CSAPPVAGQTEAFF. CDR3 DNA sequence: TGCAGTGCTCCTCCCGTGGCAGGGCAAACTGAAGCTTTCTTT.

In this sample, this clone turned up once. This could be a read error, since a much larger clone is one nucleotide away. The chain employs TRBV18 and TRBJ2-1; TRBD2 matches at 7 bases. The CDR3 covers 18 residues. Germline CDR1 KGHSH, CDR2 LQKENI. V was clipped by 4 bases and J by 5 bases; unmatched bases: 17. In DNA, the CDR3 is TGTGCCAGCTCACGGGTATGGACTAGAGGGAGTCCCCACAATGAGCAGTTCTTC. This codes for CASSRVWTRGSPHNEQFF.

This clone appeared many times. This chain links TRBV30 with TRBJ2-7; perhaps TRBD1 as D (5 bases). The CDR3 extends over 12 amino acids. The V gene lost 0 bases and the J gene lost 6 bases, with 9 bases spanning the gap. Germline CDR1 GTSNPN, CDR2 SVGIG (reference sequence). The CDR3 nucleotides read TGTGCCTGGAGTGTACCAAGGGGCGAGCAGTACTTC. Its translation: CAWSVPRGEQYF.

This clone occurred many times. The rearrangement links TRBV5-1 to TRBJ2-3, with TRBD1 matching 10 bases. The V and J ends lost 1 base and 5 bases, in that order; junction bases with no gene match: 4. CDR3 size: 15 residues. The germline gives CDR1 SGHRS, CDR2 YFSETQ. The CDR3 reads CASSLSGQGRDTQYF. The CDR3 DNA reads as TGCGCCAGCAGCTTGTCGGGACAGGGGCGAGATACGCAGTATTTT.

Many counts were recorded for this clone. The rearrangement links TRBV13 to TRBJ2-1; 8 bases are a match to TRBD2. The CDR3 is 15 amino acids. CDR1 is PRHDT and CDR2 is FYEKMQ in the germline V gene (reference sequence). Trimming removed 6 bases from V and 2 bases from J; junction bases left unmatched: 6. The DNA for the CDR3 is TGTGCCAGCAGTTACATAGCGGGACCCTACAATGAGCAGTTCTTC. Amino acid sequence: CASSYIAGPYNEQFF.

This clone was counted many times. The J gene is TRBJ2-5, the V gene TRBV27; possible D gene TRBD2, 6 bases. Germline V gene data show CDR1 as MNHEY and CDR2 as SMNVEV (reference sequence). The ends were cut back, 10 bases at V and 11 bases at J, with 23 bases in the middle. The CDR3 runs to 13 residues. The CDR3 loop reads CATTPTTGGFQYF. In DNA form, the CDR3 reads TGTGCCACCACACCCACCACCGGAGGGTTTCAGTACTTC.

This clone was counted many times. The J gene is TRBJ1-5, the V gene TRBV30; D is unresolved. V lost 0 bases and J 6 bases, leaving 12 bases between the germline ends. The CDR3 loop spans 14 amino acids. Germline-derived CDR1 and CDR2 are GTSNPN and SVGIG (reference sequence). The CDR3 region is CAWSVDVSFQPQHF. DNA of the CDR3: TGTGCCTGGAGTGTAGATGTATCGTTTCAGCCCCAGCATTTT.

This clone was counted only a few times. The CDR3 reads CASSRTWGPEKLFF. CDR3 DNA: TGTGCCAGCAGTCGTACATGGGGCCCCGAAAAACTGTTTTTT. The chain carries TRBV28 and TRBJ1-4; possible D gene TRBD1, 5 bases. Trimming cost V 5 bases and J 8 bases, with 15 bases left between them. The germline CDR1 and CDR2 sequences are MDHEN and SYDVKM. The CDR3 loop spans 14 amino acids.

The sample holds many counts of this clone. As DNA, the CDR3 is TGTGCCAGCAGTCCCGGGACTAGCGGTGTCTACAATGAGCAGTTCTTC. Translation: CASSPGTSGVYNEQFF. This chain links TRBV28 with TRBJ2-1; 11 bases map to TRBD2. This CDR3 spans 16 amino acids. Germline-derived CDR1 and CDR2 are MDHEN and SYDVKM. Unmatched junction bases numbered 6, after V lost 5 bases and J lost 3 bases. The full variable domain, with the rest looked up from reference TRBV28 and TRBJ2-1, is DVKVTQSSRYLVKRTGEKVFLECVQDMDHENMFWYRQDPGLGLRLIYFSYDVKMKEKGDIPEGYSVSREKKERFSLILESASTNQTSMYLCASSPGTSGVYNEQFFGPGTRLTVL.

The table lists this clone with many counts. The chain employs TRBV5-8 and TRBJ2-3, with D possibly being TRBD1 or TRBD2 (6 bases each). This CDR3 contains 14 residues. The V gene's germline CDR1 is SGHTS and CDR2 YDEGEE. Trimming removed 4 bases from V and 3 bases from J, with 12 bases in between. The CDR3 bases are TGTGCCAGCAGCCTGGAGGGGGTTACAGATACGCAGTATTTT. Protein: CASSLEGVTDTQYF.

This clone was recorded at least ten times. The V call is TRBV9, the J call TRBJ2-2, with TRBD2 matching over 7 bases. The CDR3 loop spans 15 amino acids. Germline CDR1 is SGDLS and CDR2 is YYNGEE. J was trimmed by 1 base and V by 0 bases; bases with no gene match: 0. CDR3 nucleotides: TGTGCCAGCAGCGTAGGCGGGAGGAACACCGGGGAGCTGTTTTTT. Protein sequence: CASSVGGRNTGELFF. The full variable domain, its missing parts supplied by reference TRBV9 and TRBJ2-2, is DSGVTQTPKHLITATGQRVTLRCSPRSGDLSVYWYQQSLDQGLQFLIQYYNGEERAKGNILERFSAQQFPDLHSELNLSSLELGDSALYFCASSVGGRNTGELFFGEGSRLTVL.

This clone came up many times. The chain uses TRBV20-1 and TRBJ2-7, with 8 bases identical to TRBD2. Trimming took 3 bases from V and 2 from J; bases not matched to a gene: 6. This CDR3 region has 14 residues. The germline CDR1 and CDR2 sequences are DFQATT and SNEGSKA (reference sequence). CDR3 amino acids: CSASPPGRAYEQYF. CDR3 coding DNA: TGCAGTGCTAGCCCACCCGGGAGGGCCTACGAGCAGTACTTC.